The 21 T cell receptor beta chains given below trace back to one sample, sequenced in a study of shared clonotypes between healthy human individuals (dated by TCRdb to about 2020). For the CD8 naive samples, CD45RO-negative cells were positively selected for CCR7, yielding a CD45RA+CCR7+ population from which TemRA cells were excluded. Libraries were built with the immunoSEQ multiplex PCR assay. TCRdb stores this immuneACCESS table with in-frame sequences only. Part of the clones is absent; in the studies checked, under half of the shortfall reflects unresolved V genes, and no reason is known for the rest. In this sample the table shows around 2.1 million clones, just over 90% of which occur a single time. More than 1.5% of the sample is in the top ten clones. Sequencing was carried out using naive CD8+ T cells from PBMCs. The sample's cell subset or site label, decoded: CD45RA+CCR7+. The source is a man in his late teens or twenties in good health. Some clones in this sample may be carry-over from other donors' samples.

The CDR3 bases are TGTGCCAGCAGTTTACGGCCTTTCCAGGGGGACGAGCAGTACTTC. This translates into CASSLRPFQGDEQYF. The chain joins TRBV28 to TRBJ2-7, with 7 nucleotides matching TRBD1. The CDR3 spans 15 residues. Trimming at V came to 2 bases and at J to 5 bases, leaving 9 bases not matched to a gene. Germline CDR1 is MDHEN and CDR2 is SYDVKM.

Note on this clone: This may arise from a read error, as a much more abundant clone is one base away. Other DNA sequences in the sample encode the same CDR3. J is TRBJ2-2 and V is TRBV11-2; D is unclear. The V end was cut by 5 bases, the J end by 2 bases, with 3 bases between. This CDR3 has 12 residues. Germline V gives CDR1 SGHAT, CDR2 FQNNGV. CDR3 in amino acids: CASSLNTGELFF. The CDR3 region has the DNA TGTGCCAGCAGCCTTAACACCGGGGAGCTGTTTTTT.

V and J are TRBV25-1 and TRBJ1-2, with 10 bases that match TRBD1. This CDR3 comprises 13 residues. Germline V gene data show CDR1 as MGHDK and CDR2 as SYGVNS. Trimming cost V 6 bases and J 8 bases; bases outside gene matches: 6. CDR3: CASRGTGDRGYTF. The DNA for the CDR3 is TGTGCCAGCAGGGGGACAGGGGATAGAGGCTACACCTTC.

With respect to this clone: A much larger clone differs by one base, so this may be a read error. This sequence joins TRBV11-3 and TRBJ2-5; D not resolved. The CDR3 spans 12 residues. Germline CDR1 reads SGHNT; CDR2 reads YENEEA. The germline V and J ends were trimmed by 1 base and 5 bases, with 5 bases remaining between them. CDR3 loop: CASSLVRETQYF. CDR3 DNA: TGTGCCAGCAGCTTAGTTCGGGAGACCCAGTACTTC.

The chain joins TRBV7-8 to TRBJ2-2, with 12 nucleotides matching TRBD2. CDR1 is SGHVS, CDR2 FQNEAQ, per germline. This CDR3 comprises 15 residues. V trimming: 5 bases; J trimming: 10 bases; junction bases outside the gene matches: 8. The CDR3 coding sequence is TGTGCCAGCAGCCCCTGGACTAGCGGGACTTTGGAGCTGTTTTTT. Translation gives CASSPWTSGTLELFF.

This clone was picked up a small number of times. Other DNA variants within this sample encode the same CDR3. V usage is TRBV11-3 and J usage is TRBJ1-1; possible D gene TRBD1, 5 bases. Germline V gene lookup returns CDR1 SGHNT and CDR2 YENEEA. V lost 4 bases and J 4 bases, leaving 10 bases between the germline ends. The CDR3 sequence is 13 residues long. CDR3 loop: CASSYSGGTEAFF. The CDR3 DNA follows: TGTGCCAGCAGCTACTCGGGGGGCACTGAAGCTTTCTTT.

The gene calls are TRBV28 and TRBJ2-7, with 10 bases that match TRBD1. In germline, CDR1 is MDHEN, CDR2 SYDVKM. Losses at the gene ends were 2 bases for V and 5 bases for J; bases not matched to a gene: 12. The CDR3 runs to 17 residues. The CDR3 region has the DNA TGTGCCAGCAGTTTAGAGGAACTCGGGACAGGGGTCCACGAGCAGTACTTC. This encodes CASSLEELGTGVHEQYF.

The DNA of the CDR3 is TGTGCCAGCAGCAATGTAGAGGGCCATGAGCAGTTCTTC. This translates into CASSNVEGHEQFF. The chain employs TRBV11-2 and TRBJ2-1; tentative D call: TRBD2 (5 bases). Germline CDR1 reads SGHAT; CDR2 reads FQNNGV. This CDR3 region has 13 residues. Trimming took 5 bases from V and 8 from J, leaving 13 bases between them.

V usage is TRBV5-6 and J usage is TRBJ1-1; maybe TRBD1 (5 bases). V lost 0 bases, J lost 10 bases, and 10 bases lay in between. Germline V gives CDR1 SGHDT, CDR2 YYEEEE. The CDR3 has 12 amino acids. The CDR3 DNA follows: TGTGCCAGCAGCTTGGCAGGGACTCCAGCTTTCTTT. As protein: CASSLAGTPAFF.

The chain employs TRBV30 and TRBJ1-1; D is unresolved. With 2 bases removed from V and 1 base from J, the gap between germline ends came to 11 bases. Germline V gene sequence: CDR1 GTSNPN, CDR2 SVGIG (reference sequence). The CDR3 is made up of 14 amino acids. CDR3 amino acids: CAWSLTLANTEAFF. CDR3 nucleotide sequence: TGTGCCTGGAGTTTGACACTGGCGAACACTGAAGCTTTCTTT.

CDR3 nucleotide sequence: TGTGCCAGCAGCCGGGAGGGATACAATGAGCAGTTCTTC. Its protein is CASSREGYNEQFF. The chain carries TRBV7-9 and TRBJ2-1; 8 nucleotides align to TRBD2. The CDR3 has 13 amino acids. CDR1 is SEHNR and CDR2 is FQNEAQ in the germline V gene (reference sequence). Trimming took 5 bases from V and 4 from J; bases not matched to a gene: 1. The variable domain in full, completed from reference TRBV7-9 and TRBJ2-1, reads DTGVSQNPRHKITKRGQNVTFRCDPISEHNRLYWYRQTLGQGPEFLTYFQNEAQLEKSRLLSDRFSAERPKGSFSTLEIQRTEQGDSAMYLCASSREGYNEQFFGPGTRLTVL.

This clone has only one observation. The chain has TRBV10-3 and TRBJ2-2, with 10 bases matching TRBD2. Per the germline V gene, CDR1 is ENHRY and CDR2 is SYGVKD. With V trimmed by 3 bases and J by 6 bases, 10 bases remained unmatched. This CDR3 contains 17 residues. The CDR3 DNA reads as TGTGCCATCAGTGACCCGGCGGGACTAGCGATCGCCGGGGAGCTGTTTTTT. This encodes CAISDPAGLAIAGELFF.

The chain joins TRBV28 to TRBJ2-3, with 13 bases fitting TRBD2. J gave up 2 bases and V 6 bases, and 14 bases lay outside the gene matches. The CDR3 is 19 residues long. Germline CDR1 reads MDHEN; CDR2 reads SYDVKM. CDR3 region: CASSPDGGTSGIHTDTQYF. CDR3 nucleotides: TGTGCCAGCAGCCCTGACGGAGGGACTAGCGGGATCCACACAGATACGCAGTATTTT.

This sequence joins TRBV6-4 and TRBJ2-5; TRBD2 matches at 7 bases. The junction had 9 bases not matched to a gene; V was cut back by 0 bases and J by 5 bases. CDR3 length equals 16 residues. Germline CDR1 reads MRHNA; CDR2 reads SNTAGT. CDR3 nucleotides: TGTGCCAGCAGTGACTCGATGGGCGGGAGTTTGGAGACCCAGTACTTC. Encoded protein: CASSDSMGGSLETQYF.

The chain combines TRBV19 with TRBJ2-7; 13 bases fit TRBD2. The CDR3 is made up of 15 amino acids. CDR1 and CDR2 from the germline V gene are LNHDA and SQIVND (reference sequence). V gave up 6 bases and J gave up 0 bases; unmatched junction bases: 2. In DNA form, the CDR3 reads TGTGCCAGTAGGACTAGCGGGGGGAACTCCTACGAGCAGTACTTC. This sequence encodes CASRTSGGNSYEQYF. The full variable domain, completed using reference TRBV19 and TRBJ2-7, is DGGITQSPKYLFRKEGQNVTLSCEQNLNHDAMYWYRQDPGQGLRLIYYSQIVNDFQKGDIAEGYSVSREKKESFPLTVTSAQKNPTAFYLCASRTSGGNSYEQYFGPGTRLTVT.

The chain joins TRBV11-2 to TRBJ2-3, with D tentatively TRBD1 (6 bases). This CDR3 is 13 amino acids long. CDR1 SGHAT and CDR2 FQNNGV come from the germline V gene. Trimming shortened V by 4 bases and J by 3 bases, and 8 bases separated the two germline ends. CDR3 in amino acids: CASSWGQTDTQYF. The CDR3 coding sequence is TGTGCCAGCAGCTGGGGACAAACAGATACGCAGTATTTT.

The rearrangement uses TRBV7-9 and TRBJ2-7; the match to TRBD2 covers 11 bases. CDR1 SEHNR and CDR2 FQNEAQ come from the germline V gene (reference sequence). Germline trimming cut 5 bases from V and 5 bases from J; bases unmatched to any gene: 8. CDR3 size: 15 residues. The CDR3 DNA sequence: TGTGCCAGCAGCCCCGTAGCGGGAGGGATCCACGAGCAGTACTTC. Amino acids: CASSPVAGGIHEQYF.

The chain employs TRBV11-3 and TRBJ2-1, with 10 bases lining up with TRBD2. Trimming cost V 5 bases and J 2 bases; bases outside gene matches: 6. This CDR3 has 16 residues. CDR1 is SGHNT, CDR2 YENEEA, per germline. The CDR3 DNA sequence: TGTGCCAGCAGCCCTAGCGGGAGTGCGGCCTACAATGAGCAGTTCTTC. Its translation is CASSPSGSAAYNEQFF.

The chain couples TRBV4-2 to TRBJ2-7; 7 bases are a match to TRBD1. The germline V gene encodes CDR1 LGHNA and CDR2 YNFKEQ. The CDR3 contains 14 residues. V trimming: 4 bases; J trimming: 2 bases; junction bases outside the gene matches: 5. The DNA for the CDR3 is TGTGCCAGCAGCCCAAGGGACAGCACCTACGAGCAGTACTTC. Amino acid sequence: CASSPRDSTYEQYF.

The genes are TRBV4-1 and TRBJ2-3, with D tentatively TRBD1 or TRBD2 (5 bases each). This CDR3 has 18 amino acids. With 4 bases removed from V and 2 bases from J, the gap between germline ends came to 22 bases. Germline loops: CDR1 MGHRA, CDR2 YSYEKL. The CDR3: CASSPTANRDASTDTQYF. For the CDR3, the DNA is TGCGCCAGCAGCCCCACGGCGAACCGGGACGCCTCCACAGATACGCAGTATTTT.

About this clone: The same CDR3 also results from other DNA sequences found in this sample. In DNA form, the CDR3 reads TGTGCCAGCAGCGGAGGAACAGACTACGAGCAGTACTTC. Amino acids: CASSGGTDYEQYF. This chain links TRBV9 with TRBJ2-7; no clear D. Germline values: CDR1 SGDLS, CDR2 YYNGEE. V was shortened by 3 bases and J by 3 bases, with 10 bases between the two germline ends. The CDR3 has 13 amino acids.